A single count supports the clone carrying this T cell receptor beta chain. Its antigen is unknown. This entry comes from a study of PD-L1 blockade in urothelial cancer. V lost 5 bases, J lost 0 bases, and 11 bases lay in between. The germline CDR1 and CDR2 sequences are MDHEN and SYDVKM. The CDR3 is 15 amino acids. Here immunoSEQ multiplex PCR was the method, and the copy in TCRdb shows in-frame clones only, minus some. Among more than 85,000 clones listed, roughly nine tenths were seen once. Study observations and caveats: Expansion of tumor-associated blood clones at 3 weeks was greater in durable-benefit patients.

The chain uses TRBV28 and TRBJ2-4; D not resolved. The sequencing here drew on PBMCs, taken around atezolizumab (anti-PD-L1) treatment. The sequence was collected from a woman of 80 years or more with urothelial cancer. CDR3 nucleotides: TGTGCCAGCAGTGCGTCACGTTTAGCCAAAAACATTCAGTACTTC. Its protein product is CASSASRLAKNIQYF. Based on the CDR3 plus reference TRBV28 and TRBJ2-4, the full variable domain is DVKVTQSSRYLVKRTGEKVFLECVQDMDHENMFWYRQDPGLGLRLIYFSYDVKMKEKGDIPEGYSVSREKKERFSLILESASTNQTSMYLCASSASRLAKNIQYFGAGTRLSVL.